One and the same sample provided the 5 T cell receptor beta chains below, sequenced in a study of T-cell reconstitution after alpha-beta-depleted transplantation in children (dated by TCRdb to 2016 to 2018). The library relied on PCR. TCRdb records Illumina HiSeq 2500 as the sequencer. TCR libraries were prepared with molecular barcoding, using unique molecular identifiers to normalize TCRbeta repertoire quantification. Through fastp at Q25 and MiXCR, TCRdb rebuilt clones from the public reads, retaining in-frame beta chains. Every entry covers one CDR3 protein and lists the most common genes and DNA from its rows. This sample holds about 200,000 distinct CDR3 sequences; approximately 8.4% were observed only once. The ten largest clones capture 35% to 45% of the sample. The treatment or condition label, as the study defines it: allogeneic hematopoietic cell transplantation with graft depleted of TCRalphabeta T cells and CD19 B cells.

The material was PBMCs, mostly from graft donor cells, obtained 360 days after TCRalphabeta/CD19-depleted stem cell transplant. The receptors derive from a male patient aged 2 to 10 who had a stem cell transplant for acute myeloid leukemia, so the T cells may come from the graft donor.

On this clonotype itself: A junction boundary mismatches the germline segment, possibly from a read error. CDR3 sequence reads: CASSKPGQGLQVVF. CDR3 DNA sequence: TGTGCCAGCAGTAAACCGGGACAGGGGCTCCAAGTTGTCTTC. The chain uses TRBV12-3 or TRBV12-4 and TRBJ2-7, with 10 bases matching TRBD1. This CDR3 is 14 amino acids long.

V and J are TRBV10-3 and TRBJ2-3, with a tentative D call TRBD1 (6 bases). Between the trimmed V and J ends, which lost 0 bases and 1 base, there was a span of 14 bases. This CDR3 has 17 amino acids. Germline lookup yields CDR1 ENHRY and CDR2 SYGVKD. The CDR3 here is CAISESAGTWRTDTQYF. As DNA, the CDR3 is TGTGCCATCAGTGAGTCGGCAGGGACATGGCGCACAGATACGCAGTATTTT.

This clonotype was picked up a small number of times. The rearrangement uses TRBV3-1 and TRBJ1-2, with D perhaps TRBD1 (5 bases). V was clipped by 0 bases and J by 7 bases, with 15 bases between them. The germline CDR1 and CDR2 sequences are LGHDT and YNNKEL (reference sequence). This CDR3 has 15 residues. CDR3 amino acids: CASSQDGDGGGGYTF. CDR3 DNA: TGTGCCAGCAGCCAAGATGGGGACGGTGGTGGTGGCTACACCTTC.

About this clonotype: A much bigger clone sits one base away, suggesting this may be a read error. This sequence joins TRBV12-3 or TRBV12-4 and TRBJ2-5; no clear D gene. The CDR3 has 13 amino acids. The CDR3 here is CASSFDSQETQCF. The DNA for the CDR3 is TGTGCCAGCAGTTTTGACTCTCAAGAGACCCAGTGCTTC.

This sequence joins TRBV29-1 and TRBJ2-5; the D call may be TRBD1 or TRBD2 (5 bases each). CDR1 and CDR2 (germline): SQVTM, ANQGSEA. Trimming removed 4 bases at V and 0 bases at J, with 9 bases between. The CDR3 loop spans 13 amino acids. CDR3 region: CSVVGAYQETQYF. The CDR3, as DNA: TGCAGCGTTGTCGGGGCGTACCAAGAGACCCAGTACTTC.